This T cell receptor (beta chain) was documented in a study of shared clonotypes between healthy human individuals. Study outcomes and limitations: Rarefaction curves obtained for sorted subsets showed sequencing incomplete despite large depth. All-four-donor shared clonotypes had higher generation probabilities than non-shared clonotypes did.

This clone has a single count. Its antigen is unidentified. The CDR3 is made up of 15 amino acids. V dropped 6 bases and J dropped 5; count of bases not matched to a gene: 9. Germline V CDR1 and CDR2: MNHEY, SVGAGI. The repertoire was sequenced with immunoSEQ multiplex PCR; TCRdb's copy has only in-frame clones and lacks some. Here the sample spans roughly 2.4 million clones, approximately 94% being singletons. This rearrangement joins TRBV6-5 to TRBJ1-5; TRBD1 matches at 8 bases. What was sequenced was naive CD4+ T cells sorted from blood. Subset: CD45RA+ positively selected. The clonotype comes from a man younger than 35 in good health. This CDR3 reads CASSLGQGHYQPQHF. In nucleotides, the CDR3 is TGTGCCAGCAGCTTAGGACAGGGTCACTATCAGCCCCAGCATTTT.